The 15 T cell receptor beta chains in this list originate from one sample, sequenced in a study of blood T cell repertoires in COVID-19. Clones were sequenced by immunoSEQ multiplex PCR, and TCRdb holds only the in-frame ones, with some missing. The sample consists of some 370,000 clones, roughly four fifths of them appearing once. Material for sequencing was PBMCs or T cells enriched from blood (not recorded which). The source is a woman between 45 and 60 years old who had recovered from COVID-19.

The rearrangement joins TRBV9 to TRBJ2-1, with 11 bases matching TRBD1. Germline loops: CDR1 SGDLS, CDR2 YYNGEE. CDR3 length: 17 residues. Germline trimming cut 4 bases from V and 5 bases from J; bases unmatched to any gene: 11. The CDR3: CASSSRIPGQGDNEQFF. The CDR3, as DNA: TGTGCCAGCAGCTCTAGAATCCCGGGACAGGGGGACAATGAGCAGTTCTTC.

The rearrangement joins TRBV6-6 to TRBJ2-7; 11 nucleotides match TRBD2. There are 14 residues in the CDR3. Germline V gene lookup returns CDR1 MNHNY and CDR2 SVGAGI (reference sequence). V shed 7 bases and J 3 bases; nucleotides not matched to a gene: 5. CDR3 sequence (DNA): TGTGCCAGCAAAGCGACTAGCGGGATCTACGAGCAGTACTTC. This codes for CASKATSGIYEQYF.

CDR3 loop: CASSPRGGGRSEAFF. The CDR3, as DNA: TGTGCCAGCAGCCCGCGAGGGGGGGGCCGGTCTGAAGCTTTCTTT. J is TRBJ1-1 and V is TRBV5-4; D perhaps matches TRBD1 (6 bases). This CDR3 region has 15 residues. Germline V gene data show CDR1 as SGHNT and CDR2 as YYREEE (reference sequence). The V gene lost 4 bases and the J gene lost 6 bases, with 19 bases spanning the gap.

This clone was recorded only once. This sequence joins TRBV27 and TRBJ2-6; D perhaps matches TRBD2 (5 bases). CDR1 and CDR2 (germline): MNHEY, SMNVEV (reference sequence). Deletions cut 3 bases from V and 0 bases from J, with 18 bases between. The CDR3 has 19 amino acids. The CDR3 here is CASSFMVRGLSSGANVLTF. The CDR3 nucleotides are TGTGCCAGCAGTTTTATGGTGAGAGGGCTTAGCTCTGGGGCCAACGTCCTGACTTTC. The full variable domain, rest sourced from reference TRBV27 and TRBJ2-6, is EAQVTQNPRYLITVTGKKLTVTCSQNMNHEYMSWYRQDPGLGLRQIYYSMNVEVTDKGDVPEGYKVSRKEKRNFPLILESPSPNQTSLYFCASSFMVRGLSSGANVLTFGAGSRLTVL.

This clone was observed a handful of times. The chain links TRBV7-9 to TRBJ2-2; D is undetermined. V was trimmed by 7 bases and J by 0 bases, leaving 12 bases between them. The CDR3 is 15 amino acids. CDR1 and CDR2 (germline): SEHNR, FQNEAQ (reference sequence). The CDR3 sequence: CASNRIESNTGELFF. For the CDR3, the DNA is TGTGCCAGCAACCGTATAGAGTCGAACACCGGGGAGCTGTTTTTT. The full variable domain, with the rest looked up from reference TRBV7-9 and TRBJ2-2, is DTGVSQNPRHKITKRGQNVTFRCDPISEHNRLYWYRQTLGQGPEFLTYFQNEAQLEKSRLLSDRFSAERPKGSFSTLEIQRTEQGDSAMYLCASNRIESNTGELFFGEGSRLTVL.

The chain couples TRBV19 to TRBJ2-1; TRBD2 agrees at 8 bases. CDR3 size: 15 residues. After removal of 7 bases from V and 7 bases from J, the junction contained 12 bases not matched to a gene. The V gene's germline CDR1 is LNHDA and CDR2 SQIVND (reference sequence). CDR3 sequence: CASKREGPFVNEQFF. The CDR3 coding sequence is TGTGCCAGTAAACGGGAGGGACCTTTCGTGAATGAGCAGTTCTTC. The whole variable domain, remainder taken from reference TRBV19 and TRBJ2-1, is DGGITQSPKYLFRKEGQNVTLSCEQNLNHDAMYWYRQDPGQGLRLIYYSQIVNDFQKGDIAEGYSVSREKKESFPLTVTSAQKNPTAFYLCASKREGPFVNEQFFGPGTRLTVL.

The chain combines TRBV2 with TRBJ2-7; D uncertain. Germline V gene sequence: CDR1 SNHLY, CDR2 FYNNEI. Trimming took 3 bases from V and 7 from J, leaving 13 bases between them. The CDR3 consists of 13 residues. In DNA, the CDR3 is TGTGCCAGCAGTGATTTATTAGAGTGGGAGCAGTACTTC. Translated: CASSDLLEWEQYF.

The CDR3 sequence: CASRRREASDTQYF. The CDR3, as DNA: TGTGCCAGTAGAAGGCGGGAGGCCTCAGATACGCAGTATTTT. The rearrangement uses TRBV19 and TRBJ2-3, with TRBD2 identical over 8 bases. With 6 bases clipped from V and 4 bases from J, the junction kept 6 bases outside the gene matches. Germline values: CDR1 LNHDA, CDR2 SQIVND (reference sequence). This CDR3 spans 14 amino acids.

Concerning this clone: The same CDR3 also results from other DNA sequences found in this sample. This chain uses TRBV19 with TRBJ2-7; no clear D gene. V was trimmed by 3 bases and J by 1 base, leaving 7 bases between them. CDR3 length: 13 residues. Germline values: CDR1 LNHDA, CDR2 SQIVND (reference sequence). As DNA, the CDR3 is TGTGCCAGTAGTATTGGGCAGTCCTACGAGCAGTACTTC. This translates into CASSIGQSYEQYF.

The chain uses TRBV18 and TRBJ2-3, with 9 bases identical to TRBD2. Per germline, CDR1 KGHSH and CDR2 LQKENI. J lost 6 bases, V lost 3 bases, and 13 bases had no gene match. This CDR3 region has 17 residues. The CDR3 DNA sequence: TGTGCCAGCTCACCCCTTGCTCTAGCGGGGACTAGCGATACGCAGTATTTT. Translating it yields CASSPLALAGTSDTQYF.

The chain is built from TRBV5-4 and TRBJ1-1; TRBD1 agrees at 7 bases. The germline V gene encodes CDR1 SGHNT and CDR2 YYREEE (reference sequence). J lost 2 bases, V lost 0 bases, and 4 bases had no gene match. The CDR3 spans 15 residues. Here the CDR3 reads CASSLGWTGNTEAFF. DNA for the CDR3: TGTGCCAGCAGCTTGGGATGGACAGGCAACACTGAAGCTTTCTTT.

The J gene is TRBJ2-3, the V gene TRBV11-2, with 7 nucleotides matching TRBD2. Trimming at V came to 1 base and at J to 3 bases, leaving 10 bases not matched to a gene. The CDR3 runs to 17 residues. The germline CDR1 and CDR2 sequences are SGHAT and FQNNGV. The chain's CDR3 is CASSLGVVGRPTDTQYF. The CDR3 DNA reads as TGTGCCAGCAGCTTAGGGGTCGTCGGGAGGCCTACAGATACGCAGTATTTT.

This chain joins TRBV7-2 and TRBJ2-3; 8 bases agree with TRBD1. Germline CDR1 SGHTA, CDR2 FQGNSA. CDR3 length equals 16 residues. Unmatched junction bases numbered 8, after V lost 4 bases and J lost 2 bases. CDR3 DNA sequence: TGTGCCAGCAGCTCCAGAGGGGACAGGCTCACAGATACGCAGTATTTT. Translated, it gives CASSSRGDRLTDTQYF.

The chain carries TRBV4-2 and TRBJ1-5; 9 bases are a match to TRBD1. The CDR3 is 19 residues long. The J segment lost 2 bases and the V segment lost 4 bases, leaving 15 bases of the junction unmatched. Germline V CDR1 and CDR2: LGHNA, YNFKEQ. CDR3 loop: CASSRSGTGSFPGNQPQHF. The CDR3 region has the DNA TGTGCCAGCAGCCGTTCCGGGACAGGGAGCTTTCCGGGCAATCAGCCCCAGCATTTT.

This sequence joins TRBV19 and TRBJ1-1, with D uncertain. V dropped 6 bases and J dropped 4 bases, with 18 bases sitting between them. Germline CDR1 is LNHDA and CDR2 is SQIVND (reference sequence). This CDR3 is built from 15 residues. The CDR3 region has the DNA TGTGCCAGTAGAGACTTTGGCAGCCCGCCCACTGAAGCTTTCTTT. Translating it yields CASRDFGSPPTEAFF. Combining the CDR3 with reference TRBV19 and TRBJ1-1 gives the whole variable domain DGGITQSPKYLFRKEGQNVTLSCEQNLNHDAMYWYRQDPGQGLRLIYYSQIVNDFQKGDIAEGYSVSREKKESFPLTVTSAQKNPTAFYLCASRDFGSPPTEAFFGQGTRLTVV.